The next 4 T cell receptor beta chains were all read from a single sample in a study of T-cell memory formation after mild COVID-19. TCRdb processed the 5' RACE reads anew with MiXCR; each CDR3 protein has one entry. This table has approximately 230,000 distinct CDR3 sequences, about a sixth appearing once. Sequenced: PBMCs or a T cell subset sorted from them (not recorded which). Receptors originate from a man between 18 and 29 years old who had mild COVID-19 (a few samples of this study predate the infection). Cell type and time point are not known.

The chain combines TRBV2 with TRBJ2-3; 13 bases are shared with TRBD2. With V trimmed by 7 bases and J by 1 base, 8 bases remained unmatched. Germline V gives CDR1 SNHLY, CDR2 FYNNEI. The length of the CDR3 is 17 residues. CDR3 amino acids: CASKKLGTSGGTDTQYF. In nucleotides, the CDR3 is TGTGCCAGCAAAAAACTCGGGACTAGCGGGGGCACAGATACGCAGTATTTT.

This clonotype occurred many times. The chain joins TRBV5-1 to TRBJ2-3; 10 positions agree with TRBD2. Germline V gene data show CDR1 as SGHRS and CDR2 as YFSETQ. The trim removed 4 bases at V and 2 bases at J, leaving 4 bases unmatched. This CDR3 has 15 amino acids. CDR3 in DNA: TGCGCCAGCAGCACTAGCGGGGTCGTCACAGATACGCAGTATTTT. It codes for CASSTSGVVTDTQYF. Based on the CDR3 plus reference TRBV5-1 and TRBJ2-3, the full variable domain is KAGVTQTPRYLIKTRGQQVTLSCSPISGHRSVSWYQQTPGQGLQFLFEYFSETQRNKGNFPGRFSGRQFSNSRSEMNVSTLELGDSALYLCASSTSGVVTDTQYFGPGTRLTVL.

Only a few counts were recorded for this clonotype. The chain uses TRBV20-1 and TRBJ1-3; D is uncertain. Per the germline V gene, CDR1 is DFQATT and CDR2 is SNEGSKA (reference sequence). This CDR3 is built from 16 residues. V was shortened by 1 base and J by 0 bases, with 13 bases between the two germline ends. Here the CDR3 reads CSARGSRLSSGNTIYF. The CDR3 DNA reads TGCAGTGCTAGAGGCTCGCGGTTAAGCTCTGGAAACACCATATATTTT.

This clonotype was detected many times. V and J are TRBV20-1 and TRBJ1-2; possibly TRBD1 for D (6 bases). This CDR3 is 13 amino acids long. V lost 5 bases to trimming and J lost 4 bases, with 14 bases between them. Germline loops: CDR1 DFQATT, CDR2 SNEGSKA (reference sequence). CDR3 region: CSAQTGHFYGYTF. The CDR3, as DNA: TGCAGTGCTCAGACAGGCCATTTCTATGGCTACACCTTC.